The 27 T cell receptor beta chains listed next were all sequenced from one sample in a study of human T cells and chemical hapten exposure. The time point is: pre-sensitization, week 0. Treatment described: therapeutic diphenylcyclopropenone sensitization with weekly scalp DPC. MiXCR was run by TCRdb on the RACE reads, yielding one entry per CDR3 protein. The top ten hold about 3% of the sample, which has over 85,000 distinct CDR3 sequences, approximately 10% seen once. The specimen comprised whole blood, sampled in connection with sensitization to the hapten diphenylcyclopropenone (DPC). Receptors were obtained from an older woman with alopecia areata. Some clones in this sample may be carry-over from other donors' samples.

This clonotype has a single count. A read error may be the cause here, since a much bigger clone is one base away. This chain uses TRBV5-1 with TRBJ1-5, with 7 bases aligning to TRBD1. This CDR3 has 14 residues. The germline CDR1 and CDR2 sequences are SGHRS and YFSETQ. The J segment lost 1 base and the V segment lost 4 bases, leaving 2 bases of the junction unmatched. The CDR3 DNA is TGCGCCAGCAGCGAGGACAGGAGCAATCAGCCCCAGCATTTT. Its translation is CASSEDRSNQPQHF.

The chain has TRBV30 and TRBJ1-4; D possibly corresponds to TRBD1 (6 bases). The CDR3 loop spans 13 amino acids. V lost 4 bases to trimming and J lost 12 bases, with 18 bases between them. CDR1 and CDR2 from the germline V gene are GTSNPN and SVGIG (reference sequence). CDR3 protein: CAWTGTWMRELFF. The CDR3 DNA follows: TGTGCCTGGACCGGGACATGGATGAGGGAACTGTTTTTT.

This clonotype was detected ten times or more. The rearrangement links TRBV7-9 to TRBJ1-1; 9 bases map to TRBD1. Germline V gene sequence: CDR1 SEHNR, CDR2 FQNEAQ (reference sequence). The CDR3 totals 13 residues. The V segment lost 4 bases and the J segment 7 bases; nucleotides outside the gene matches: 4. The CDR3 DNA follows: TGTGCCAGCAGCTGGGGACAGGGTGGTGAAGCTTTCTTT. The encoded protein is CASSWGQGGEAFF.

This clonotype showed up just a few times. J is TRBJ2-5 and V is TRBV10-3, with 9 bases identical to TRBD1. With V trimmed by 0 bases and J by 5 bases, 4 bases remained unmatched. This CDR3 region has 15 residues. Germline V gives CDR1 ENHRY, CDR2 SYGVKD. The CDR3 nucleotides are TGTGCCATCAGTGAGTCACAGGGGGCTGGGGAGACCCAGTACTTC. It codes for CAISESQGAGETQYF.

At least ten counts were recorded for this clonotype. The rearrangement uses TRBV15 and TRBJ1-2; D remains ambiguous. This CDR3 is built from 15 residues. With 0 bases removed from V and 1 base from J, the gap between germline ends came to 9 bases. Germline V gives CDR1 LNHNV, CDR2 YYDKDF (reference sequence). CDR3 DNA: TGTGCCACCAGCAGAGACACCCTCGGTAACTATGGCTACACCTTC. Protein sequence: CATSRDTLGNYGYTF.

Ten or more counts support this clonotype. This sequence joins TRBV18 and TRBJ2-6; no clear D gene. This CDR3 region has 14 residues. Germline CDR1 KGHSH, CDR2 LQKENI. V lost 0 bases and J lost 0, with 0 bases in between. The CDR3 DNA follows: TGTGCCAGCTCACCACCCTCTGGGGCCAACGTCCTGACTTTC. It yields the protein CASSPPSGANVLTF.

There are many counts of this clonotype. This chain joins TRBV2 and TRBJ2-5, with TRBD2 as a possible D gene (5 bases). The CDR3 consists of 14 residues. CDR1 SNHLY and CDR2 FYNNEI come from the germline V gene. The ends were cut back, 2 bases at V and 4 bases at J, with 11 bases in the middle. The chain's CDR3 is CASSERSGLETQYF. The CDR3 DNA is TGTGCCAGCAGTGAACGGTCGGGGTTAGAGACCCAGTACTTC. Filled out from reference TRBV2 and TRBJ2-5, the complete variable domain reads EPEVTQTPSHQVTQMGQEVILRCVPISNHLYFYWYRQILGQKVEFLVSFYNNEISEKSEIFDDQFSVERPDGSNFTLKIRSTKLEDSAMYFCASSERSGLETQYFGPGTRLLVL.

V usage is TRBV5-1 and J usage is TRBJ2-2; perhaps D is TRBD1 or TRBD2 (6 bases each). The length of the CDR3 is 17 residues. V lost 3 bases to trimming and J lost 0 bases, with 15 bases between them. Germline V gives CDR1 SGHRS, CDR2 YFSETQ. CDR3 loop: CASSSLSGGPNTGELFF. CDR3 coding DNA: TGCGCCAGCAGCTCGCTCTCCGGGGGCCCGAACACCGGGGAGCTGTTTTTT.

This clonotype was recorded many times. This rearrangement joins TRBV4-1 to TRBJ2-7, with D perhaps matching TRBD2 (5 bases). Germline-derived CDR1 and CDR2 are MGHRA and YSYEKL. CDR3 length equals 16 residues. V was pared by 1 base and J by 3 bases, with 16 bases between. CDR3 loop: CASSQAPSLAIYEQYF. The DNA for the CDR3 is TGCGCCAGCAGCCAAGCTCCGTCGTTAGCGATCTACGAGCAGTACTTC.

This clonotype was detected many times. This chain connects TRBV10-1 to TRBJ1-1; D gene unclear. V lost 6 bases to trimming and J lost 1 base, with 15 bases between them. Germline CDR1 and CDR2: WNHNN and SYGVQD (reference sequence). The CDR3 sequence is 15 residues long. The CDR3 nucleotides are TGCGCCAGCAGCCCAATGATAGGAGGGAACACTGAAGCTTTCTTT. This sequence encodes CASSPMIGGNTEAFF.

This clonotype showed up just a few times. The chain combines TRBV28 with TRBJ2-5; unclear D gene. The V end was cut by 5 bases, the J end by 4 bases, with 8 bases between. Germline V gene sequence: CDR1 MDHEN, CDR2 SYDVKM. The length of the CDR3 is 12 residues. The CDR3 loop reads CASSPMRETQYF. For the CDR3, the DNA is TGTGCCAGCAGTCCGATGAGAGAGACCCAGTACTTC.

The CDR3 protein is CASSGQSQNTIYF. The DNA for the CDR3 is TGTGCCAGCAGCGGACAGTCGCAGAACACCATATATTTT. This chain joins TRBV2 and TRBJ1-3; TRBD1 might be the D (6 bases). Germline CDR1 SNHLY, CDR2 FYNNEI. V lost 6 bases and J lost 7, with 13 bases in between. The CDR3 length is 13 residues. Full variable domain (missing parts from reference TRBV2 and TRBJ1-3): EPEVTQTPSHQVTQMGQEVILRCVPISNHLYFYWYRQILGQKVEFLVSFYNNEISEKSEIFDDQFSVERPDGSNFTLKIRSTKLEDSAMYFCASSGQSQNTIYFGEGSWLTVV.

This clonotype came up many times. The V gene is TRBV9, the J gene TRBJ2-7, with D unclear. The CDR3 is made up of 12 amino acids. V lost 7 bases and J 0 bases, leaving 8 bases between the germline ends. Germline values: CDR1 SGDLS, CDR2 YYNGEE. CDR3 in amino acids: CASGPSSYEQYF. The CDR3 nucleotides are TGTGCCAGCGGGCCGTCCTCCTACGAGCAGTACTTC. The whole variable domain, filled in from reference TRBV9 and TRBJ2-7, reads DSGVTQTPKHLITATGQRVTLRCSPRSGDLSVYWYQQSLDQGLQFLIQYYNGEERAKGNILERFSAQQFPDLHSELNLSSLELGDSALYFCASGPSSYEQYFGPGTRLTVT.

The chain couples TRBV4-1 to TRBJ2-2; TRBD2 agrees at 10 bases. The CDR3 runs to 20 residues. Germline V lookup: CDR1 MGHRA, CDR2 YSYEKL. V trimming: 0 bases; J trimming: 7 bases; junction bases outside the gene matches: 17. CDR3 bases: TGCGCCAGCAGCCAAGATGTTCTGCCTAGCGGGGGAGCGTGGAACGGGGAGCTGTTTTTT. Protein: CASSQDVLPSGGAWNGELFF.

The chain combines TRBV7-3 with TRBJ2-3; no definite D call. The CDR3 contains 14 residues. Trimming took off 2 bases at V and 8 bases at J, with 14 bases between the two ends. CDR1 is SGHTA and CDR2 is FQGTGA in the germline V gene. DNA of the CDR3: TGTGCCAGCAGCTTAGGAGCCTACCCTAGTACGCAGTATTTT. Residues: CASSLGAYPSTQYF.

This clonotype was detected ten times or more. As DNA, the CDR3 is TGTGCCATCAGCCAAGGGTTGTCTAATGAAAAACTGTTTTTT. The encoded protein is CAISQGLSNEKLFF. The chain couples TRBV10-3 to TRBJ1-4, with D unresolved. The CDR3 totals 14 residues. Germline V lookup: CDR1 ENHRY, CDR2 SYGVKD. V lost 6 bases, J lost 3 bases, and 11 bases lay in between.

This clonotype was seen repeatedly, ten times or more. The chain recombines TRBV7-8 with TRBJ2-1; possibly TRBD2 for D (5 bases). The V gene lost 5 bases and the J gene lost 0 bases, with 14 bases spanning the gap. The germline V gene has CDR1 SGHVS and CDR2 FQNEAQ. The CDR3 contains 16 residues. DNA for the CDR3: TGTGCCAGCAGCGGAGCACGGGGTAGCTCCTACAATGAGCAGTTCTTC. This translates into CASSGARGSSYNEQFF.

The V and J genes are TRBV12-3 or TRBV12-4 and TRBJ1-4; tentatively, D is TRBD1 (6 bases). The CDR3 is 15 amino acids. The V end lost 4 bases, the J end lost 2 bases, and 11 bases lay between the germline ends. Written as DNA, the CDR3 is TGTGCCAGCAGTTCATTGGGGGCCACTAATGAAAAACTGTTTTTT. Its protein is CASSSLGATNEKLFF.

This clonotype has only a few counts. The chain couples TRBV4-1 to TRBJ1-5; D not certain. CDR1 MGHRA and CDR2 YSYEKL come from the germline V gene. This CDR3 is 15 amino acids long. The V and J ends lost 3 bases and 6 bases respectively, with 15 bases between them. CDR3 protein: CASSQAGPGIQPQHF. CDR3 bases: TGCGCCAGCAGCCAGGCCGGGCCCGGGATTCAGCCCCAGCATTTT.

The sample holds many counts of this clonotype. The chain's CDR3 is CASSFGADLTYEQYF. The DNA for the CDR3 is TGTGCCAGCAGCTTTGGGGCAGATCTTACCTACGAGCAGTACTTC. The genes are TRBV7-9 and TRBJ2-7, with a tentative D call TRBD1 (5 bases). V was clipped by 3 bases and J by 2 bases, with 14 bases between them. The CDR3 has 15 residues. Germline V gene data show CDR1 as SEHNR and CDR2 as FQNEAQ (reference sequence).

As for this clonotype: This may arise from a read error, as a much more abundant clone is one base away. The J gene is TRBJ2-6, the V gene TRBV7-9, with a possible D match to TRBD2 (6 bases). This CDR3 is 16 amino acids long. From germline, CDR1 is SEHNR and CDR2 FQNEAQ (reference sequence). CDR3 sequence reads: CASTLAEVSQANVLTF. As DNA, the CDR3 is TGTGCCAGCACCTTAGCGGAGGTCTCTCAGGCCAACGTCCTGACTTTC.

This chain links TRBV29-1 with TRBJ2-3; D remains ambiguous. The length of the CDR3 is 12 residues. Germline assignment: CDR1 SQVTM and CDR2 ANQGSEA. Trimming pared 4 bases from V and 5 bases from J, leaving 10 bases between. The CDR3 region has the DNA TGCAGCGTTGGGTGGTCGAGAGATACGCAGTATTTT. Translating gives CSVGWSRDTQYF.

This clonotype was detected many times. The chain is built from TRBV20-1 and TRBJ2-1; D unclear. Looked up from germline, CDR1 is DFQATT and CDR2 is SNEGSKA (reference sequence). V lost 3 bases, J lost 4 bases, and 10 bases lay in between. The CDR3 is 13 amino acids. The CDR3 nucleotides read TGCAGTGCTAGCTGGCTAGGGTACAATGAGCAGTTCTTC. Its protein product is CSASWLGYNEQFF.

Only a few counts were recorded for this clonotype. V is TRBV12-5 and J is TRBJ1-2; D not resolved. From germline, CDR1 is LGHNT and CDR2 FRNRAP. V was clipped by 6 bases and J by 8 bases, with 19 bases between them. This CDR3 region has 14 residues. CDR3 protein: CASGHHLSSQGYTF. The CDR3 DNA reads as TGTGCTAGTGGCCACCACCTGTCCAGTCAGGGCTACACCTTC.

This clonotype was picked up a small number of times. The chain couples TRBV30 to TRBJ2-5; D may be TRBD2 (5 bases). This CDR3 has 13 amino acids. Germline V lookup: CDR1 GTSNPN, CDR2 SVGIG (reference sequence). Trimming took off 1 base at V and 7 bases at J, with 13 bases between the two ends. CDR3: CAWSEVGVGTQYF. Here the CDR3 DNA reads TGTGCCTGGAGTGAGGTGGGAGTGGGGACCCAGTACTTC.

Ten or more counts support this clonotype. This chain uses TRBV12-3 or TRBV12-4 with TRBJ1-1; possibly TRBD1 for D (6 bases). Between the trimmed V and J ends, which lost 7 bases and 2 bases, there was a span of 14 bases. CDR3 length: 14 residues. CDR3 in DNA: TGTGCCAGCAATCCGACAGGAGTTAACACTGAAGCTTTCTTT. This gives the protein CASNPTGVNTEAFF.

This clonotype was counted many times. The rearrangement joins TRBV25-1 to TRBJ1-2; possible D gene TRBD1, 6 bases. Germline CDR1 is MGHDK and CDR2 is SYGVNS. CDR3 size: 13 residues. Trimming stripped 2 bases from V and 8 bases from J, with 12 bases between. Here the CDR3 DNA reads TGTGCCAGCAGTGAACAGGGGATGGTAGGCTACACCTTC. Translating gives CASSEQGMVGYTF.